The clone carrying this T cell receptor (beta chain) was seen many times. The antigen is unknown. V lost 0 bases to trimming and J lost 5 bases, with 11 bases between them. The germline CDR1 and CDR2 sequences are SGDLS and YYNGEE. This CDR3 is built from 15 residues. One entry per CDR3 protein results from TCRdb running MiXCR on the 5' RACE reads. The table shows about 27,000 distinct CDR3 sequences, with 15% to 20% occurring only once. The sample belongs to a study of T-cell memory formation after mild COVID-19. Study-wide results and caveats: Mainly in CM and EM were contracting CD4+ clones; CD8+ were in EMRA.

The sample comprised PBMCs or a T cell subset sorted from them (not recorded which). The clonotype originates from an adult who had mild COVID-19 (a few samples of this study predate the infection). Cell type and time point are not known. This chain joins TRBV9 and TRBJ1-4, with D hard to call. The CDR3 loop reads CASSVVGERNEKLFF. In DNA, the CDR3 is TGTGCCAGCAGCGTAGTTGGTGAGCGGAATGAAAAACTGTTTTTT.